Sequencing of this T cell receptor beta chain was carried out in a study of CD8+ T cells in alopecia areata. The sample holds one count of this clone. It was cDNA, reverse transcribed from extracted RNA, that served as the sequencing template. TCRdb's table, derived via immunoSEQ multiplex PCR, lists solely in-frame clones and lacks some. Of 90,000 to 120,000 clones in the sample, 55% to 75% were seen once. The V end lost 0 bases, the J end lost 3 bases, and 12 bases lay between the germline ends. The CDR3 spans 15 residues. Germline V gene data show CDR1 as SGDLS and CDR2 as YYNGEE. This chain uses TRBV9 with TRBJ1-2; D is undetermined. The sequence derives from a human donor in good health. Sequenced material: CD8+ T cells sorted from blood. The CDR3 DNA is TGTGCCAGCAGCGTAGAAATTAGGACGGACTATGGCTACACCTTC. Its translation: CASSVEIRTDYGYTF.